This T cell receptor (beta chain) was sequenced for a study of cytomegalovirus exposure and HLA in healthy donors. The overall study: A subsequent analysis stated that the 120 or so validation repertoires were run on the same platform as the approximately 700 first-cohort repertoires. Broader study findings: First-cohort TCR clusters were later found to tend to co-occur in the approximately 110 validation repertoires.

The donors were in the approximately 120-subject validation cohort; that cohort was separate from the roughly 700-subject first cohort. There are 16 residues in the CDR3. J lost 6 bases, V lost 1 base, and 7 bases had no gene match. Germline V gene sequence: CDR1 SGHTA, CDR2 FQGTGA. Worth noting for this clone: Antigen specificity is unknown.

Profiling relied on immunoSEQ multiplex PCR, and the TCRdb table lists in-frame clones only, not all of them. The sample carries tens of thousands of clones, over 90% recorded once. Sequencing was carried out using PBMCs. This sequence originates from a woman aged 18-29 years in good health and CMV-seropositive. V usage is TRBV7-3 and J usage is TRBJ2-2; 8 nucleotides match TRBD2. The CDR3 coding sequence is TGTGCCAGCAGCTTAAATCCCAGCGGGAGATCCGGGGAGCTGTTTTTT. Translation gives CASSLNPSGRSGELFF.